The source of this T cell receptor (beta chain) is a study of blood T cell repertoires in COVID-19. Study details: Acute-phase and convalescent COVID-19 samples originated in the United States, Italy and Spain.

Germline V lookup: CDR1 SGHRS, CDR2 YFSETQ. CDR3 size: 14 residues. V lost 2 bases and J lost 8, with 16 bases in between. Seattle-derived patients entered the study during active infection and were followed longitudinally. This clone was recorded only once. The authors' processing: Researchers report that nucleated cell counts were estimated from reference gene primer amplification. Clones were sequenced by immunoSEQ multiplex PCR, and TCRdb holds only the in-frame ones, with some missing. V and J calls and clone size follow that table, whereas D and trimming were derived from the DNA. The data contain approximately 250,000 clones, approximately 88% of them singletons.

Sequenced material: peripheral blood. The genes are TRBV5-1 and TRBJ1-1, with D hard to call. This receptor was taken from a woman between 65 and 79 years old with COVID-19, enrolled during active disease. CDR3 sequence reads: CASSLWRAVPEAFF. The CDR3 nucleotides read TGCGCCAGCAGCTTATGGCGGGCAGTTCCAGAAGCTTTCTTT.